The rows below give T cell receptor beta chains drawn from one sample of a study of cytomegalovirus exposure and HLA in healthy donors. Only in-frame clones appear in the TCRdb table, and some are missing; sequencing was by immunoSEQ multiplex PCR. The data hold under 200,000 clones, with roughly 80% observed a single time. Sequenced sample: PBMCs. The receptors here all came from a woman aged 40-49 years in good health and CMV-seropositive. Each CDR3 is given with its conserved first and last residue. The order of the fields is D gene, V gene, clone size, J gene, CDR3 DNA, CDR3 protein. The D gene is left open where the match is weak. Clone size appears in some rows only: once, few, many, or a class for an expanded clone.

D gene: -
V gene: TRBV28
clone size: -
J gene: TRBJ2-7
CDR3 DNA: TGCGCCACTTCGACGGGCAGGGCCTCCTACGAGCAGTACTTC
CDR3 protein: CATSTGRASYEQYF

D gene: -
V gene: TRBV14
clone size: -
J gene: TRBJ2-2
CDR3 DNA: TGTGCCAGCAGCCGGGACTTTAACACCGGGGAGCTGTTTTTT
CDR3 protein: CASSRDFNTGELFF

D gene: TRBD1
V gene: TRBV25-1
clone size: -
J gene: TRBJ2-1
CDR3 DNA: TGTGCCAGCAGTCCCCGGGACAGGGAACAGTACAATGAGCAGTTCTTC
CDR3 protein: CASSPRDREQYNEQFF

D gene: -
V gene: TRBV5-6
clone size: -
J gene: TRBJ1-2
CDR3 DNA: TGTGCCAGCAGCTTGGTGGAGACAGCCTACTATGGCTACACCTTC
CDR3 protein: CASSLVETAYYGYTF

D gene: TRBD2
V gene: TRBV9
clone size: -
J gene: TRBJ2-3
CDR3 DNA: TGTGCCAGCAGCGTAGTGGGAGGGCGAACAGATACGCAGTATTTT
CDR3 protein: CASSVVGGRTDTQYF

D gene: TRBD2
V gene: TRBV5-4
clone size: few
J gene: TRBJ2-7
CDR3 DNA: TGTGCCAGCAGCCCGTGGACTCCGGGACTAGCGGGAGGATACTACGAGCAGTACTTC
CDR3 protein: CASSPWTPGLAGGYYEQYF

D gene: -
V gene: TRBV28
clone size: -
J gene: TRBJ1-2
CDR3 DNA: TGTGCCAGCAGTTATAGGGCAGGGGCCTATGGCTACACCTTC
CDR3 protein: CASSYRAGAYGYTF

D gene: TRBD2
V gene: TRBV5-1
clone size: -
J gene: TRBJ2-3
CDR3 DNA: TGCGCCAGCAGACTTAGCGGGCCGGGGAGGGATACGCAGTATTTT
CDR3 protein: CASRLSGPGRDTQYF

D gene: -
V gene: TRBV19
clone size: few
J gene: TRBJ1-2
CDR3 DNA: TGTGCCAGTACTCCACAGGGATCCTATGGCTACACCTTC
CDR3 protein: CASTPQGSYGYTF

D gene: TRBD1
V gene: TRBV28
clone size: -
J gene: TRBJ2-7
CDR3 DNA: TGTGCCAGCAGTTTATTGGAGGACAGGGGACCCTACGAGCAGTACTTC
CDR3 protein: CASSLLEDRGPYEQYF

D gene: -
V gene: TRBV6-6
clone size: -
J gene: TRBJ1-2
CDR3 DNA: TGTGCCAGCAGTTACGGAGGCAGGAGATCTTATGGCTACACCTTC
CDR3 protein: CASSYGGRRSYGYTF

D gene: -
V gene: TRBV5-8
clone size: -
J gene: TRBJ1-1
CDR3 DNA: TGTGCCAGCAGCTTGGCCTTTGTACTCATGAACACTGAAGCTTTCTTT
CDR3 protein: CASSLAFVLMNTEAFF

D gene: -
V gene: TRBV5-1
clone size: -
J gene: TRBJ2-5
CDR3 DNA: TGCGCCAGCACCTTGGCCAGCGGACTTGAAGAGACCCAGTACTTC
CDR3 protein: CASTLASGLEETQYF

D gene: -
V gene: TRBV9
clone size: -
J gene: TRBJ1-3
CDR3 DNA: TGTGCCAGCAGCGAACAGTTCGCTACGCAGAGAAACACCATATATTTT
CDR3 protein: CASSEQFATQRNTIYF

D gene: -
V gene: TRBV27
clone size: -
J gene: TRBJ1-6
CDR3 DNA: TGTGCCAGCAGTTTAGGGCGAAATTCACCCCTCCACTTT
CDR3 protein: CASSLGRNSPLHF

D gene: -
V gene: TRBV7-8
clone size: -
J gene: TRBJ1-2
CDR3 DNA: TGTGCCAGCAGCTCGCGGCCGCGACCCAACTATGGCTACACCTTC
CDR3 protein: CASSSRPRPNYGYTF

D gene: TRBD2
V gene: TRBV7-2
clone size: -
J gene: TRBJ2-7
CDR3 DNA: TGTGCCAGCAGCTCGGGACTAGCGTTTCTTCGCGAGCAGTACTTC
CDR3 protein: CASSSGLAFLREQYF

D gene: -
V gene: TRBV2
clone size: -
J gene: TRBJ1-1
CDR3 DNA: TGTGCCAGCAGCAAAACGTTAGGGGGGAACACTGAAGCTTTCTTT
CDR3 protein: CASSKTLGGNTEAFF

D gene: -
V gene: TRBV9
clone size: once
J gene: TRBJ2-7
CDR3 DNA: TGTGCCAGCAGCCCGGCGGTAGGAAGCCTAGAGCAGTACTTC
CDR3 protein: CASSPAVGSLEQYF

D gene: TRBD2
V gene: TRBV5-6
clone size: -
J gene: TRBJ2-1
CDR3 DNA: TGTGCCAGCAGCTTGGTCGGCGGGAGGCTCTGGAATGAGCAGTTCTTC
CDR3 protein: CASSLVGGRLWNEQFF

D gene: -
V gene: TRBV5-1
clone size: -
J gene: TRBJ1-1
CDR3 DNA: TGCGCCAGCAGCTGGGGGGGTGGGAACACTGAAGCTTTCTTT
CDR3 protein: CASSWGGGNTEAFF

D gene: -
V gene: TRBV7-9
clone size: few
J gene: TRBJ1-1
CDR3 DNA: TGTGCCAGCGTCGATGTGAGCGGGAACACTGAAGCTTTCTTT
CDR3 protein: CASVDVSGNTEAFF

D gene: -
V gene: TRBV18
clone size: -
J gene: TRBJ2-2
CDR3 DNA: TGTGCCAGCCGCGACAGAAACACCGGGGAGCTGTTTTTT
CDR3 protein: CASRDRNTGELFF

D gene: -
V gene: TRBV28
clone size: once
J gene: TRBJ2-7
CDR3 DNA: TGTGCCAGCAGTGAAGGGGTCCACGAGCAGTACTTC
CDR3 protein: CASSEGVHEQYF

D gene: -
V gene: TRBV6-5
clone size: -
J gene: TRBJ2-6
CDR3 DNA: TGTGCCAGCAGTTACTCGGGGACATCTGGGGCCAACGTCCTGACTTTC
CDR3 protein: CASSYSGTSGANVLTF

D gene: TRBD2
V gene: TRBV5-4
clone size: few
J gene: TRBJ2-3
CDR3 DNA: TGTGCCAGCAGCTTACAAGCGGGAGGGCGCGGAGATACGCAGTATTTT
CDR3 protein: CASSLQAGGRGDTQYF

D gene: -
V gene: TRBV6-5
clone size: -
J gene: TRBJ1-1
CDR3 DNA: TGTGCCAGCAGTTCGGACAGAACGAACACTGAAGCTTTCTTT
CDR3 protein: CASSSDRTNTEAFF

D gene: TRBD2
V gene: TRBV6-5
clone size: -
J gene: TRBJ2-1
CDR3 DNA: TGTGCCAGCAGTTACTCGCGGACTAGCGGATACAATGAGCAGTTCTTC
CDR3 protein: CASSYSRTSGYNEQFF

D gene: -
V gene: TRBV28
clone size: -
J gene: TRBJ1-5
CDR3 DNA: TGTGCCAGCAGGCGGAGGAATCAGCCCCAGCATTTT
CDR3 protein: CASRRRNQPQHF

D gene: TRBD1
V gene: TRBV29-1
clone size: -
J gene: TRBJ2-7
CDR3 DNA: TGCAGCGTTGATATTTCCGGGACAGGGTCCTACGAGCAGTACTTC
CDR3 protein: CSVDISGTGSYEQYF

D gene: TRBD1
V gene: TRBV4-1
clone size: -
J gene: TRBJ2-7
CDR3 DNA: TGCGCCAGCAGCCGATGGACAGGGATAAACGAGCAGTACTTC
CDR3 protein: CASSRWTGINEQYF

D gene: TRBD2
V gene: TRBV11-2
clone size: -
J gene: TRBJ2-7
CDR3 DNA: TGTGCCAGCAGCCCTCCGGGACTAGGGTACTACGAGCAGTACTTC
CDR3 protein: CASSPPGLGYYEQYF

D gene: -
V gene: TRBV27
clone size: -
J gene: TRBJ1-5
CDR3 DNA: TGTGCCAGCAGTCGGGACTCCGGGACTTATAGCAATCAGCCCCAGCATTTT
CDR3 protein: CASSRDSGTYSNQPQHF

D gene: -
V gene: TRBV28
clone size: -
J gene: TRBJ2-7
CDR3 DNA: TGTGCCAGCAGTTCCCCGTTGCGGTACTACGAGCAGTACTTC
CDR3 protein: CASSSPLRYYEQYF

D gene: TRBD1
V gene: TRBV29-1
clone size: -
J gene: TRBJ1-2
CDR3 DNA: TGCAGCGTTGAAGCCGTGGACAGGGACTATGGCTACACCTTC
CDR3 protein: CSVEAVDRDYGYTF

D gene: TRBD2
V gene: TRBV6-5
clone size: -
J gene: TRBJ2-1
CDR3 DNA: TGTGCCAGCAGTTACGACGGGAGGGCCTCGTACAATGAGCAGTTCTTC
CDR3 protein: CASSYDGRASYNEQFF

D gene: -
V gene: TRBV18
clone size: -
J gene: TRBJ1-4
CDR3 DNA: TGTGCCAGCTCACCACGGGCCGGGAAAGGCGGAGGAGAAAAACTGTTTTTT
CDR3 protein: CASSPRAGKGGGEKLFF

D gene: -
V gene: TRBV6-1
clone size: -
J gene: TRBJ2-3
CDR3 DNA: TGTGCGCTTCGGGACTTCATAACATCAGATACGCAGTATTTT
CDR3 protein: CALRDFITSDTQYF

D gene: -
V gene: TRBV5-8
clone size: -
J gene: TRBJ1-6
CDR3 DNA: TGTGCCAGCAGCTTAGACACGCCGAATTCACCCCTCCACTTT
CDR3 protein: CASSLDTPNSPLHF

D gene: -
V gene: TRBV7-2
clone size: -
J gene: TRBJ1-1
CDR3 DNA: TGTGCCAGCAGCCCGCGCAGGGTTGTCTCTGAAGCTTTCTTT
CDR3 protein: CASSPRRVVSEAFF

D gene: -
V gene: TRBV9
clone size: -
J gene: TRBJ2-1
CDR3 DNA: TGTGCCAGCAGCGTAGACCTAGCAGCGTACAATGAGCAGTTCTTC
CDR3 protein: CASSVDLAAYNEQFF

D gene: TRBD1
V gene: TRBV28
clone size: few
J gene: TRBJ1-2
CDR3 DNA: TGTGCCAGCAGGGGCGGACAGGGATCTCGCTCCTCCTATGGCTACACCTTC
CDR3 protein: CASRGGQGSRSSYGYTF

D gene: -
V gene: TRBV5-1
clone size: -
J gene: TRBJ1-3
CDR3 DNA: TGCGCCAGCAGCCGCACAGGGCCCGGAAACACCATATATTTT
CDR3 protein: CASSRTGPGNTIYF

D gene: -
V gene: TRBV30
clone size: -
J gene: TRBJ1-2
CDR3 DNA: TGTGCCTGGAGTGTTAATTATGGCTACACCTTC
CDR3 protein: CAWSVNYGYTF

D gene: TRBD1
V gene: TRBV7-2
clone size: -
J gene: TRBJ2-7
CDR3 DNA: TGTGCCAGCAGCTTAGGGACAGGGTCCTACGAGCAGTACTTC
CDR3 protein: CASSLGTGSYEQYF

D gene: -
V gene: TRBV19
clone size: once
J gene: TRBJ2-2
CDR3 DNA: TGTGCCAGTAGTATTGTCCGGGGAGCCCTCGACACCGGGGAGCTGTTTTTT
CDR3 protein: CASSIVRGALDTGELFF

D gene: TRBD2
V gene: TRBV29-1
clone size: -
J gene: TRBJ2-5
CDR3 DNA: TGCAGCGTAGACAAAAGCGGGGCACCTTCGGGGACCCAGTACTTC
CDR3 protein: CSVDKSGAPSGTQYF

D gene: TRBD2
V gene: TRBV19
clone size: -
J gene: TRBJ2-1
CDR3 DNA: TGTGCCAGTAGAGGCGGGAGGTACAATGAGCAGTTCTTC
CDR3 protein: CASRGGRYNEQFF

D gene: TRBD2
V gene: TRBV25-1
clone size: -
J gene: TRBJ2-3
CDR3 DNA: TGTGCCAGCAGCGACCCGCTAGCGGGGGGCACAGATACGCAGTATTTT
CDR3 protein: CASSDPLAGGTDTQYF

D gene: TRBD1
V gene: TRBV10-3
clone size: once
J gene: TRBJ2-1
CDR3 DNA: TGTGCCATCGGAGAGACAGGGGGAAATGAGCAGTTCTTC
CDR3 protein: CAIGETGGNEQFF

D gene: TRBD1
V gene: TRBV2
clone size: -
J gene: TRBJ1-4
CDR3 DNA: TGTGCCAGCAGTGAACTGAGGGGGCGAGGTGAAAAACTGTTTTTT
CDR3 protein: CASSELRGRGEKLFF

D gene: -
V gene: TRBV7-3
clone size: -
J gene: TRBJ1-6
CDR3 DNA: TGTGCCAGCAGCTTATTAGGGGCAGGTTCACCCCTCCACTTT
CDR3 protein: CASSLLGAGSPLHF

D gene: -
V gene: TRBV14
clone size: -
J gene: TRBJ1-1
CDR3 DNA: TGTGCCAGCAGCCAAGATGGGAGGTGGAACACTGAAGCTTTCTTT
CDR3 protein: CASSQDGRWNTEAFF

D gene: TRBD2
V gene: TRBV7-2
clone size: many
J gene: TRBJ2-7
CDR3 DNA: TGTGCCAGCAGCCCAGCGGCTAGCGGGAGTCACGAGCAGTACTTC
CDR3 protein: CASSPAASGSHEQYF